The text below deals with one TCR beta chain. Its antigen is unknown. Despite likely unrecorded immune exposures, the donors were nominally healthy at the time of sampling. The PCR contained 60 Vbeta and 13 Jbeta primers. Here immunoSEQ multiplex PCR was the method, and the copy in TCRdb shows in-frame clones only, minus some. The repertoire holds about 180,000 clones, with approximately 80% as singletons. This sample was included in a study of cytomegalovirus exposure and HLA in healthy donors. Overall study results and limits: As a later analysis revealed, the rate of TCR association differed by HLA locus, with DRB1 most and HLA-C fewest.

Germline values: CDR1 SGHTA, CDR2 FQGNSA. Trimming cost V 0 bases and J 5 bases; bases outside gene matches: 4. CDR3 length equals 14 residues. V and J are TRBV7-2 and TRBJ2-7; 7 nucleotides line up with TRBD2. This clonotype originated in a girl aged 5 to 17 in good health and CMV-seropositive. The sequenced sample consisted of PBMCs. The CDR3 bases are TGTGCCAGCAGCTTAGCGGGCGGGAGAGACGAGCAGTACTTC. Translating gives CASSLAGGRDEQYF. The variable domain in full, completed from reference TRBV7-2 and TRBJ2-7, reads GAGVSQSPSNKVTEKGKDVELRCDPISGHTALYWYRQSLGQGLEFLIYFQGNSAPDKSGLPSDRFSAERTGGSVSTLTIQRTQQEDSAVYLCASSLAGGRDEQYFGPGTRLTVT.